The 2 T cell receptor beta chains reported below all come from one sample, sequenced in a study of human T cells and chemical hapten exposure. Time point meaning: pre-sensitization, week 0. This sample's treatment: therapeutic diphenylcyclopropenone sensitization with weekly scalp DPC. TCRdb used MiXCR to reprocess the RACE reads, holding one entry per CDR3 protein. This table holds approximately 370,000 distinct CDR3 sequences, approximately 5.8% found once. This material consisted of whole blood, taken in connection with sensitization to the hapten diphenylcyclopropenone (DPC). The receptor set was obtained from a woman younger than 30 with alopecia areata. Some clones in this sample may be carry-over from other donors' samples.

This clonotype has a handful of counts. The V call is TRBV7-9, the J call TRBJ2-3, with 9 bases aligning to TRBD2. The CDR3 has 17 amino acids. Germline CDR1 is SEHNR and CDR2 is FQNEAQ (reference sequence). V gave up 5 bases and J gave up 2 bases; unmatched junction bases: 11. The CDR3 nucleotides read TGTGCCAGCAGCCTCACATCGAGCGGGGGGCACACAGATACGCAGTATTTT. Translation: CASSLTSSGGHTDTQYF.

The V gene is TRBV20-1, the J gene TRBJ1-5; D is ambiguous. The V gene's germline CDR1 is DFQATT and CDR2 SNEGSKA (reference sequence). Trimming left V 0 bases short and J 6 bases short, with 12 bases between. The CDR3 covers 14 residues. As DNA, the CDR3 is TGCAGTGCTAGAGATCGAGTGGCCGGTCAGCCCCAGCATTTT. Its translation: CSARDRVAGQPQHF.